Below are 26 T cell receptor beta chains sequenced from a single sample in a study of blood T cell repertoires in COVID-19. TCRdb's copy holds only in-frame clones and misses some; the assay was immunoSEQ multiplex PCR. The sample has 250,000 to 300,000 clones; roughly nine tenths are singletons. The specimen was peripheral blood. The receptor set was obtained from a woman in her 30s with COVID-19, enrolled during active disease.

CDR3 in DNA: TGTGCCAGTAGTATAGCCCGGGACAGGGGGAACACCGGGGAGCTGTTTTTT. Its protein is CASSIARDRGNTGELFF. J is TRBJ2-2 and V is TRBV19; 10 bases match TRBD1. Trimming cost V 1 base and J 1 base; bases outside gene matches: 3. Germline V lookup: CDR1 LNHDA, CDR2 SQIVND (reference sequence). CDR3 length: 17 residues.

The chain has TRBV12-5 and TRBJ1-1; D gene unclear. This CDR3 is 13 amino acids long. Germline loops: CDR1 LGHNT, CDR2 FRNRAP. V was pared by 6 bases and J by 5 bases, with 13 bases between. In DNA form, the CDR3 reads TGTGCTAGTGGCTCGGGAGGACTGACTGAAGCTTTCTTT. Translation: CASGSGGLTEAFF.

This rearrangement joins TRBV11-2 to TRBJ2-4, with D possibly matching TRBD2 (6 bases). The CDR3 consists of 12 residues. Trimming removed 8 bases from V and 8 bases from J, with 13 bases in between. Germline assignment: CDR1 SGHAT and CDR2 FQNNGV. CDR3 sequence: CASLGTGDIQYF. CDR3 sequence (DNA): TGTGCCAGCCTCGGGACGGGGGACATTCAGTACTTC.

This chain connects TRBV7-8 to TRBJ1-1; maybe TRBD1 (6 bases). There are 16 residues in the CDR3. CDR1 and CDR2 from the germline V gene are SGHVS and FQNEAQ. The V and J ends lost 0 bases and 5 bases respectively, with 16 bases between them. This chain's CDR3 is CASSLALVGARTEAFF. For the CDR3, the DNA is TGTGCCAGCAGCTTAGCCCTGGTGGGGGCGCGGACTGAAGCTTTCTTT.

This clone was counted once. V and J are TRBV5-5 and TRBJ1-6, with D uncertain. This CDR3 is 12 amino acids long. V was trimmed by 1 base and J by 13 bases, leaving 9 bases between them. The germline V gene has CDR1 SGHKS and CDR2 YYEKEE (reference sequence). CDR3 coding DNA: TGTGCCAGCAGCTTGTCAGAGGTTCCCCTCCACTTT. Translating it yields CASSLSEVPLHF.

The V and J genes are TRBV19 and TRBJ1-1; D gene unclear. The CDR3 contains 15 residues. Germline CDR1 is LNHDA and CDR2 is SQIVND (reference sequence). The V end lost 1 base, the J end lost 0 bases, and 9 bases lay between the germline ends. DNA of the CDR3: TGTGCCAGTAGTATAGGGCACGGGATGAACACTGAAGCTTTCTTT. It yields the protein CASSIGHGMNTEAFF.

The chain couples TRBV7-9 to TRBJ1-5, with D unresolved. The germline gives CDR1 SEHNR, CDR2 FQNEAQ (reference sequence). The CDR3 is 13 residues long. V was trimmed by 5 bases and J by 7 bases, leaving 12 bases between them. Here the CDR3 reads CASSPGEEQPQHF. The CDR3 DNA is TGTGCCAGCAGCCCTGGGGAGGAACAGCCCCAGCATTTT. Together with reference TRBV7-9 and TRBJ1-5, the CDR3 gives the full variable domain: DTGVSQNPRHKITKRGQNVTFRCDPISEHNRLYWYRQTLGQGPEFLTYFQNEAQLEKSRLLSDRFSAERPKGSFSTLEIQRTEQGDSAMYLCASSPGEEQPQHFGDGTRLSIL.

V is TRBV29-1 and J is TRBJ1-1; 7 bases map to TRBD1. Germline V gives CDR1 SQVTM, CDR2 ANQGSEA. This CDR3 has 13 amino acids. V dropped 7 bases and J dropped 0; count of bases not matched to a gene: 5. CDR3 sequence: CSAPTGLNTEAFF. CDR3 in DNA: TGCAGCGCCCCGACAGGGTTGAACACTGAAGCTTTCTTT.

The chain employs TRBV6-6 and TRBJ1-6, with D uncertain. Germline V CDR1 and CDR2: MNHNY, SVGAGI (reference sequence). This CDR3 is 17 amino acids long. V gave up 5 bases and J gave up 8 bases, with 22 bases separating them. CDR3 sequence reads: CASSPPPGGLVDSPLHF. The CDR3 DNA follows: TGTGCCAGCAGTCCACCCCCCGGAGGGCTAGTTGATTCACCCCTCCACTTT.

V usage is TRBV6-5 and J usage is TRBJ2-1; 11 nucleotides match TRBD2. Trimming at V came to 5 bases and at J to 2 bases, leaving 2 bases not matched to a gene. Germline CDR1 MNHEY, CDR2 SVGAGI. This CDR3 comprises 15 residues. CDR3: CASSLAGGTYNEQFF. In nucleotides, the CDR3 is TGTGCCAGCAGTCTAGCGGGGGGAACCTACAATGAGCAGTTCTTC.

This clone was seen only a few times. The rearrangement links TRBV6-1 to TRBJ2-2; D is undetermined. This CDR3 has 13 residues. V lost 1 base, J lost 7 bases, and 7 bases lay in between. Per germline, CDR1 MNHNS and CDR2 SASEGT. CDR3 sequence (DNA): TGTGCCAGCAGTGAAGGCAGGTACGGGGAGCTGTTTTTT. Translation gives CASSEGRYGELFF.

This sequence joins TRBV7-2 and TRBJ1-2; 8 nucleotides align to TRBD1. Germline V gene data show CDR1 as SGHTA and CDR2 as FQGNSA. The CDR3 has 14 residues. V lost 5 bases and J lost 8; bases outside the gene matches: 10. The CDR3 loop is CASSPSQGAEGYTF. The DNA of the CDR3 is TGTGCCAGCAGCCCATCCCAGGGGGCCGAAGGCTACACCTTC.

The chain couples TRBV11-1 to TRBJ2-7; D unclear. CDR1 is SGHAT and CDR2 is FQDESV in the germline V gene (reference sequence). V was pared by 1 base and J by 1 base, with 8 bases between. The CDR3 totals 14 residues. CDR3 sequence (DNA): TGTGCCAGCAGCTTAGGCCCGGGTTCCTACGAGCAGTACTTC. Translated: CASSLGPGSYEQYF.

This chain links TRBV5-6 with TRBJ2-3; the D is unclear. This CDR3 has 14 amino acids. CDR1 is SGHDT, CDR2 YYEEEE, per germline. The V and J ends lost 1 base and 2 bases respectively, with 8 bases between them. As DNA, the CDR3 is TGTGCCAGCAGCTTGACGAGCTACACAGATACGCAGTATTTT. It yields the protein CASSLTSYTDTQYF.

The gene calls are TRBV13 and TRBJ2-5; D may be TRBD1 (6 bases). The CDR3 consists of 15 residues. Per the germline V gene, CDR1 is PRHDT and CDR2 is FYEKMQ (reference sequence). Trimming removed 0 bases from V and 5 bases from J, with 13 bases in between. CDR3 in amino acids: CASSLGPQGSETQYF. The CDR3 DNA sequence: TGTGCCAGCAGCTTAGGCCCACAGGGAAGCGAGACCCAGTACTTC. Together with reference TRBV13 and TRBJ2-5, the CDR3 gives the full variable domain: AAGVIQSPRHLIKEKRETATLKCYPIPRHDTVYWYQQGPGQDPQFLISFYEKMQSDKGSIPDRFSAQQFSDYHSELNMSSLELGDSALYFCASSLGPQGSETQYFGPGTRLLVL.

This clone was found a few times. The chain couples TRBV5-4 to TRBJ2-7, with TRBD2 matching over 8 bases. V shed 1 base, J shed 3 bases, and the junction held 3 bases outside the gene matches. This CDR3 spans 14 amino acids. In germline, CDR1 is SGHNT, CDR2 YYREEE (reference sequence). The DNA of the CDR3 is TGTGCCAGCAGCTTGCGTAGCGGGGACTACGAGCAGTACTTC. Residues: CASSLRSGDYEQYF.

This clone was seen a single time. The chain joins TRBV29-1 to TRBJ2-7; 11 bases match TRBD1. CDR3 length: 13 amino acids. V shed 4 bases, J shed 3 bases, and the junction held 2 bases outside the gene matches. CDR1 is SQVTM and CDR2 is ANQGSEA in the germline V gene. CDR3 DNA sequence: TGCAGCGTTGCCGGGACAGGGGGCTACGAGCAGTACTTC. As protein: CSVAGTGGYEQYF.

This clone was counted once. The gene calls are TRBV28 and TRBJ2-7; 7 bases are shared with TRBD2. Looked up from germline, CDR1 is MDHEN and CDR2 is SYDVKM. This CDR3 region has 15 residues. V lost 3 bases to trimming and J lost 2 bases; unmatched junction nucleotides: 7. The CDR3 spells CASSLPGGSAYEQYF. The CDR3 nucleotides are TGTGCCAGCAGTTTGCCGGGAGGATCTGCCTACGAGCAGTACTTC.

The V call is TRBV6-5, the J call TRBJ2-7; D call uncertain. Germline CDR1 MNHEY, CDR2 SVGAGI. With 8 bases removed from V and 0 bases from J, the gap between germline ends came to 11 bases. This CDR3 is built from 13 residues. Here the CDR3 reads CASQQWNSYEQYF. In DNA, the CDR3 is TGTGCCAGCCAACAGTGGAACTCCTACGAGCAGTACTTC.

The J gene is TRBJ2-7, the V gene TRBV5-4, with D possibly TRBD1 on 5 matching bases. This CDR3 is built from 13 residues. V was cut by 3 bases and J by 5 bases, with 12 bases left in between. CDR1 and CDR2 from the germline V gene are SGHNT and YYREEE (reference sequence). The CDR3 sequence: CASSWVGRNEQYF. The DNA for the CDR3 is TGTGCCAGCAGCTGGGTGGGGCGCAACGAGCAGTACTTC.

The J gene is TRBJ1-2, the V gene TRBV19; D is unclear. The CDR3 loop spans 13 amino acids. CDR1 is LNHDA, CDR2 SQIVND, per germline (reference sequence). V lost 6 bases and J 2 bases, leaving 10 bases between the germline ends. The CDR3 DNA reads TGTGCCAGTAGCGAGGCCCTAAACTATGGCTACACCTTC. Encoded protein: CASSEALNYGYTF.

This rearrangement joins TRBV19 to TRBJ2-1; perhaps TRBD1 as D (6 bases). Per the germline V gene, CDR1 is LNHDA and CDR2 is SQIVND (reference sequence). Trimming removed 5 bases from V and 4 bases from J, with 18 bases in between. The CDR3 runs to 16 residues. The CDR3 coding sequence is TGTGCCAGTAGTCTTACATCCGGGACACCTTACAATGAGCAGTTCTTC. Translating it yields CASSLTSGTPYNEQFF.

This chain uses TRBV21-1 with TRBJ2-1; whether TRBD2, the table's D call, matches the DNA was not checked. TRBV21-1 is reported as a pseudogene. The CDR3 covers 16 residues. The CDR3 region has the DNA TGTGCCAGCACCCCTAGCGGGGGGCTGACCCACAATGAGCAGTTCTTC. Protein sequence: CASTPSGGLTHNEQFF.

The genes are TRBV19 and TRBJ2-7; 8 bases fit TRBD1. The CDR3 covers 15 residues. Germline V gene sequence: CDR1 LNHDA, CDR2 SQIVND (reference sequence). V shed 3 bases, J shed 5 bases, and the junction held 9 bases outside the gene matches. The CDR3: CASSIRQGLGHEQYF. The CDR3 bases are TGTGCCAGTAGTATCAGACAGGGGCTAGGCCACGAGCAGTACTTC.

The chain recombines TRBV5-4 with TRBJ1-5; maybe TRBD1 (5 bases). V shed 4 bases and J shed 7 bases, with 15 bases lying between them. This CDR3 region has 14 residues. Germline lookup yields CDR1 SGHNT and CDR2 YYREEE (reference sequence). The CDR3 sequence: CASSLNGGLQPQHF. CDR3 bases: TGTGCCAGCAGCCTCAACGGGGGGTTACAGCCCCAGCATTTT.

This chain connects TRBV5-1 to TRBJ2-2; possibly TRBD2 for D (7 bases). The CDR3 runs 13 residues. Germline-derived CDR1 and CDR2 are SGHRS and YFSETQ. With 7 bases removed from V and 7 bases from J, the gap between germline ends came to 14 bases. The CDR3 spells CASSGGLGGELFF. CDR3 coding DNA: TGCGCCAGCTCCGGGGGGCTGGGCGGGGAGCTGTTTTTT.